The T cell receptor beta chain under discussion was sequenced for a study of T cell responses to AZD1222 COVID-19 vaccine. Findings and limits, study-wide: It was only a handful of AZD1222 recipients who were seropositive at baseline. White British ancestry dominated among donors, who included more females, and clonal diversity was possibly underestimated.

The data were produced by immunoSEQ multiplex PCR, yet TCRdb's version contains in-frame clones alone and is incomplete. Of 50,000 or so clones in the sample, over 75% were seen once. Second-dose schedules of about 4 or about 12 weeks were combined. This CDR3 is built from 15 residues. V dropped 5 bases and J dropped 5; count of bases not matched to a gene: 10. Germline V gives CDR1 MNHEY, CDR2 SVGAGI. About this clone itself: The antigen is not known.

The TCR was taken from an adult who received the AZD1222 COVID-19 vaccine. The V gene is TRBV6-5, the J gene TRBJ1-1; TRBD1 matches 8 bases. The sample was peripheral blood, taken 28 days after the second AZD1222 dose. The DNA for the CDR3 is TGTGCCAGCAGTCAATCCGGCAGGGGGCGGACTGAAGCTTTCTTT. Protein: CASSQSGRGRTEAFF.